The TCR beta chain described here comes from a study of T cell responses to AZD1222 COVID-19 vaccine. With 4 bases clipped from V and 4 bases from J, the junction kept 2 bases outside the gene matches. This CDR3 is built from 14 residues. Germline CDR1 and CDR2: LGHDT and YNNKEL (reference sequence). Some clones are missing from TCRdb's copy, which holds only in-frame ones; the method was immunoSEQ multiplex PCR. The sample records approximately 89,000 clones, approximately 91% being singletons. This receptor was obtained from an adult in good health. The chain uses TRBV3-1 (or the pseudogene TRBV3-2) and TRBJ2-5; TRBD2 matches at 11 bases. The sample consisted of peripheral blood, taken on day 0 of AZD1222 vaccination. The CDR3: CASSPSGGPETQYF. CDR3 DNA: TGTGCCAGCAGCCCTAGCGGGGGGCCAGAGACCCAGTACTTC.